The T cell receptor (beta chain) under discussion was sequenced for a study of shared clonotypes between healthy human individuals. The overall study: Two women and a few men aged 18 to 49 served as donors. Study results and caveats: Sampling involved blood alone; tissue repertoires likely differ.

DNA from unsorted PBMC was sequenced on ten immunoSEQ deep assay plates. Sequencing was performed with immunoSEQ multiplex PCR; in TCRdb, only in-frame clones are kept and a portion is missing. The sample holds about 600,000 clones, around 77% seen once. This clone was counted between two and nine times. The antigen remains undetermined. This sample includes further DNA sequences coding for the same CDR3. The germline V gene encodes CDR1 SGHTA and CDR2 FQGTGA. Deletions cut 3 bases from V and 2 bases from J, with 7 bases between. The CDR3 sequence is 13 residues long. The receptor was isolated from a middle-aged woman in good health. Some clones in this sample may be carry-over from other donors' samples. The gene calls are TRBV7-3 and TRBJ1-1; D possibly corresponds to TRBD1 (5 bases). Source material: PBMCs. In DNA, the CDR3 is TGTGCCAGCAGCTTTCAGGGTAACACTGAAGCTTTCTTT. It yields the protein CASSFQGNTEAFF.